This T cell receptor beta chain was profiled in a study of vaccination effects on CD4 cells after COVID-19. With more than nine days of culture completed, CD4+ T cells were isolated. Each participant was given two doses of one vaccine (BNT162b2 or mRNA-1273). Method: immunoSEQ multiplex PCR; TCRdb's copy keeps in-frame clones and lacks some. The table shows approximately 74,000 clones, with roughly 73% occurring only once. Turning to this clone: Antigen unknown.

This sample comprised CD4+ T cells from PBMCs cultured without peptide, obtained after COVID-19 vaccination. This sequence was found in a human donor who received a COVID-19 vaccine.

Here the CDR3 DNA reads TGCGCCAGCAATCGGGACAGGGACCACGGCACTGAAGCTTTCTTT. Amino acid sequence: CASNRDRDHGTEAFF. The chain has TRBV5-1 and TRBJ1-1, with TRBD1 matching 9 bases. The CDR3 is 15 residues long. The germline gives CDR1 SGHRS, CDR2 YFSETQ. The trim removed 6 bases at V and 4 bases at J, leaving 10 bases unmatched.